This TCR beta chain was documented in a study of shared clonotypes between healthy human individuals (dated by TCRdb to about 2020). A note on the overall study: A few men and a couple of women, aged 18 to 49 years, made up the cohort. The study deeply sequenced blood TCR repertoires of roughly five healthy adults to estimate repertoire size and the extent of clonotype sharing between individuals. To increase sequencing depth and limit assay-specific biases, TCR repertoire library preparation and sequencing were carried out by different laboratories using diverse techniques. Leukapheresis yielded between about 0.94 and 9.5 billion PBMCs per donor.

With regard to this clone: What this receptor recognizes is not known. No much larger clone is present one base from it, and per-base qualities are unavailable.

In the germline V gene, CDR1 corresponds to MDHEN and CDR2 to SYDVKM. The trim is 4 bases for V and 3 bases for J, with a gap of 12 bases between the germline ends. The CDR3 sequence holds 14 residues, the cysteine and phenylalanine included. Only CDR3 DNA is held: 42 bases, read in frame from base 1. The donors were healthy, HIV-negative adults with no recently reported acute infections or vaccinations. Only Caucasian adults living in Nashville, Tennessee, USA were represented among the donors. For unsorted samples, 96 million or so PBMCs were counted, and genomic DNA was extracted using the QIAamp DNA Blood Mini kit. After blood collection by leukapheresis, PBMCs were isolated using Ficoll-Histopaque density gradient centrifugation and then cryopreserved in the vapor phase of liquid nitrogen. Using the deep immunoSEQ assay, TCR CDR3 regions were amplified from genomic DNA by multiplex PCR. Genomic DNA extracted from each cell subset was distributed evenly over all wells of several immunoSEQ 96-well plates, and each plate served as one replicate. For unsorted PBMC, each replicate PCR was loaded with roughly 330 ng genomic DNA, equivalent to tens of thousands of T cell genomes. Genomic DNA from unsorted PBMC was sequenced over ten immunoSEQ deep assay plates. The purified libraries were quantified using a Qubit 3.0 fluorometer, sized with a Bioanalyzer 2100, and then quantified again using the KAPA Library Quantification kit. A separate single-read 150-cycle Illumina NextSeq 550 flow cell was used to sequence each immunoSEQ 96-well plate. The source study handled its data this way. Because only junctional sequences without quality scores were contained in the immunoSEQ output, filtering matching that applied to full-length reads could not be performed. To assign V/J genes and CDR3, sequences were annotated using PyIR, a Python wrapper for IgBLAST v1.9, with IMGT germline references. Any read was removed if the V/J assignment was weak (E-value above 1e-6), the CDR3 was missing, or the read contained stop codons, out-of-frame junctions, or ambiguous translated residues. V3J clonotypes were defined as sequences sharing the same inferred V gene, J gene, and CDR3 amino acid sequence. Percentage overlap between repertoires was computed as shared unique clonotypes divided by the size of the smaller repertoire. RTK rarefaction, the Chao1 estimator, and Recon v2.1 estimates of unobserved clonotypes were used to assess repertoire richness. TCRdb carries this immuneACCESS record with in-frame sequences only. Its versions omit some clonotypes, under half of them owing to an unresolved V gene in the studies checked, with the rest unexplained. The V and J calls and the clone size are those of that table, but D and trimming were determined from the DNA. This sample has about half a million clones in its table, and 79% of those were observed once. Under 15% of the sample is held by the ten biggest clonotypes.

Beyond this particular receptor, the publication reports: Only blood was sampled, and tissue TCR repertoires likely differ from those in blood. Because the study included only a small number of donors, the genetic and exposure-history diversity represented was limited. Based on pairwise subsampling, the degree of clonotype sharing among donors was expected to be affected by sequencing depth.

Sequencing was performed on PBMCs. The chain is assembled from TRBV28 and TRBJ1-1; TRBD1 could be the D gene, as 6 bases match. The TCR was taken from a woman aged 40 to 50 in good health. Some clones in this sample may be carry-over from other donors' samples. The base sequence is TGTGCCAGCAGTTCAGGGGCGGGGGACACTGAAGCTTTCTTT. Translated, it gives CASSSGAGDTEAFF.